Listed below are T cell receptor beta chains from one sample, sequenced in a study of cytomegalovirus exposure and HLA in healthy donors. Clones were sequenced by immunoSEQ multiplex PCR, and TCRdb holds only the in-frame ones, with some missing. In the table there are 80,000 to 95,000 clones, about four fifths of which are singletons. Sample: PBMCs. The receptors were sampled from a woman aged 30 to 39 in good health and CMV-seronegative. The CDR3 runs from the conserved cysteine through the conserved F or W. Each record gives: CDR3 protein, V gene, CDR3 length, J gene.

CDR3aa: CASDTGGKNEKLFF
v_gene: TRBV6-4
len: 14
j_gene: TRBJ1-4

CDR3aa: CSVGFQEASFF
v_gene: TRBV29-1
len: 11
j_gene: TRBJ1-1

CDR3aa: CASSLGRDRAGEQFF
v_gene: TRBV7-2
len: 15
j_gene: TRBJ2-1

CDR3aa: CASTLSPGANVLTF
v_gene: TRBV7-2
len: 14
j_gene: TRBJ2-6

CDR3aa: CASPRGNRDYGYTF
v_gene: TRBV27
len: 14
j_gene: TRBJ1-2

CDR3aa: CASSFVGGGNTIYF
v_gene: TRBV6-5
len: 14
j_gene: TRBJ1-3

CDR3aa: CASSLTGWEGRRLAEQYF
v_gene: TRBV13
len: 18
j_gene: TRBJ2-7

CDR3aa: CASTYAWQGKRMDTQYF
v_gene: TRBV28
len: 17
j_gene: TRBJ2-3

CDR3aa: CASSQEGQMNTEAFF
v_gene: TRBV4-2
len: 15
j_gene: TRBJ1-1

CDR3aa: CASSPNKGGSYNEQFF
v_gene: TRBV18
len: 16
j_gene: TRBJ2-1

CDR3aa: CASSAPGLAGGRTYEQYF
v_gene: TRBV5-6
len: 18
j_gene: TRBJ2-7

CDR3aa: CASSTPRQGMGYEQYF
v_gene: TRBV19
len: 16
j_gene: TRBJ2-7

CDR3aa: CASSIGGKYEQYF
v_gene: TRBV19
len: 13
j_gene: TRBJ2-7

CDR3aa: CASSWTGINTGELFF
v_gene: TRBV6-1
len: 15
j_gene: TRBJ2-2

CDR3aa: CASSVGRFSYEQYF
v_gene: TRBV9
len: 14
j_gene: TRBJ2-7

CDR3aa: CASSVDGTSGYYEQYF
v_gene: TRBV9
len: 16
j_gene: TRBJ2-7

CDR3aa: CAVKGVGKNIQYF
v_gene: TRBV10-3
len: 13
j_gene: TRBJ2-4

CDR3aa: CASSLRSGGHEQYF
v_gene: TRBV5-8
len: 14
j_gene: TRBJ2-7

CDR3aa: CASSPTQQSYNEQFF
v_gene: TRBV5-1
len: 15
j_gene: TRBJ2-1

CDR3aa: CASSVSSGNSYEQYF
v_gene: TRBV9
len: 15
j_gene: TRBJ2-7

CDR3aa: CASTPGLAGLPISTDTQYF
v_gene: TRBV2
len: 19
j_gene: TRBJ2-3

CDR3aa: CASSIGRGSKEAFF
v_gene: TRBV19
len: 14
j_gene: TRBJ1-1

CDR3aa: CASSLWARVSSGANVLTF
v_gene: TRBV27
len: 18
j_gene: TRBJ2-6

CDR3aa: CASSRTSLNPGELFF
v_gene: TRBV19
len: 15
j_gene: TRBJ2-2

CDR3aa: CASSPLQGARSGELFF
v_gene: TRBV18
len: 16
j_gene: TRBJ2-2

CDR3aa: CASSLGQGVFF
v_gene: TRBV7-9
len: 11
j_gene: TRBJ2-1

CDR3aa: CASSKREGLVETQYF
v_gene: TRBV7-7
len: 15
j_gene: TRBJ2-5

CDR3aa: CASSLVPIAGGRNEQFF
v_gene: TRBV7-2
len: 17
j_gene: TRBJ2-1

CDR3aa: CASSEEIGTGMSSYEQYF
v_gene: TRBV6-1
len: 18
j_gene: TRBJ2-7

CDR3aa: CAISAGGGLEQYF
v_gene: TRBV10-3
len: 13
j_gene: TRBJ2-7

CDR3aa: CASSFWTSGISSDTQYF
v_gene: TRBV28
len: 17
j_gene: TRBJ2-3

CDR3aa: CASSISSTYSHTEAFF
v_gene: TRBV19
len: 16
j_gene: TRBJ1-1

CDR3aa: CASSLGQDKNTEAFF
v_gene: TRBV5-4
len: 15
j_gene: TRBJ1-1

CDR3aa: CSSSLLQYSSYNEQFF
v_gene: TRBV7-9
len: 16
j_gene: TRBJ2-1

CDR3aa: CASSYLIGAYDNQPQHF
v_gene: TRBV28
len: 17
j_gene: TRBJ1-5

CDR3aa: CASSFTPGGENSPLHF
v_gene: TRBV5-1
len: 16
j_gene: TRBJ1-6

CDR3aa: CASSFGGKDKNIQYF
v_gene: TRBV5-1
len: 15
j_gene: TRBJ2-4

CDR3aa: CASSGHTGNTIYF
v_gene: TRBV19
len: 13
j_gene: TRBJ1-3

CDR3aa: CASSPGLFTDTQYF
v_gene: TRBV5-6
len: 14
j_gene: TRBJ2-3

CDR3aa: CSSSLSAGNIQYF
v_gene: TRBV7-9
len: 13
j_gene: TRBJ2-4

CDR3aa: CASSARGSAGNTIYF
v_gene: TRBV6-1
len: 15
j_gene: TRBJ1-3

CDR3aa: CASSENTPYEQYF
v_gene: TRBV25-1
len: 13
j_gene: TRBJ2-7

CDR3aa: CAWSMRRSGNTIYF
v_gene: TRBV30
len: 14
j_gene: TRBJ1-3

CDR3aa: CASSPSGRGELFF
v_gene: TRBV27
len: 13
j_gene: TRBJ2-2

CDR3aa: CASSLGTGGDEQYF
v_gene: TRBV5-6
len: 14
j_gene: TRBJ2-7

CDR3aa: CASSLSVPKSNEQYF
v_gene: TRBV28
len: 15
j_gene: NA

CDR3aa: CASSVTGRHNEQFF
v_gene: TRBV9
len: 14
j_gene: TRBJ2-1

CDR3aa: CASSPALGVSNTIYF
v_gene: TRBV18
len: 15
j_gene: TRBJ1-3

CDR3aa: CASSPLGGGSSYNEQFF
v_gene: TRBV27
len: 17
j_gene: TRBJ2-1

CDR3aa: CASSPGQLNEKLFF
v_gene: TRBV7-2
len: 14
j_gene: TRBJ1-4

CDR3aa: CASSPEVATWETQYF
v_gene: TRBV6-5
len: 15
j_gene: TRBJ2-5

CDR3aa: CASTFGPSGYNEQFF
v_gene: TRBV7-8
len: 15
j_gene: TRBJ2-1

CDR3aa: CATSRVKGWDSPLHF
v_gene: TRBV15
len: 15
j_gene: TRBJ1-6

CDR3aa: CASSFLAGGPRAFYDTQYF
v_gene: TRBV28
len: 19
j_gene: TRBJ2-3

CDR3aa: CASSSPAGGYTF
v_gene: TRBV28
len: 12
j_gene: TRBJ1-2

CDR3aa: CASSGGGTGGTDTQYF
v_gene: TRBV28
len: 16
j_gene: TRBJ2-3

CDR3aa: CASSPSGQGQETQYF
v_gene: TRBV4-3
len: 15
j_gene: TRBJ2-5

CDR3aa: CATSWGSGSSIGELFF
v_gene: TRBV15
len: 16
j_gene: TRBJ2-2

CDR3aa: CATSRGDRGNQPQHF
v_gene: TRBV15
len: 15
j_gene: TRBJ1-5